This passage covers 26 T cell receptor beta chains from one sample sequenced in a study of cytomegalovirus exposure and HLA in healthy donors. A multiplex PCR was run with 60 Vbeta primers and 13 Jbeta primers. TCRdb keeps only in-frame clones here, not all; method: immunoSEQ multiplex PCR. The sample shows approximately 100,000 clones, 60% to 80% of them seen only once. The sequenced sample consisted of PBMCs. The receptors stem from a human donor in good health.

J is TRBJ2-7 and V is TRBV4-3; 10 nucleotides agree with TRBD1. The junction had 9 bases not matched to a gene; V was cut back by 1 base and J by 6 bases. The CDR3 covers 16 residues. Germline lookup yields CDR1 LGHNA and CDR2 YSLEER. The CDR3 nucleotides read TGCGCCAGCAGCCAAGGGAGACAGGGGGCGCGGAGCGAGCAGTACTTC. This translates into CASSQGRQGARSEQYF.

There are a few counts of this clone. The V call is TRBV28, the J call TRBJ1-2, with 7 bases that match TRBD1. V shed 5 bases and J 2 bases; nucleotides not matched to a gene: 5. CDR3 length equals 14 residues. The germline CDR1 and CDR2 sequences are MDHEN and SYDVKM. The CDR3 here is CASSTPGQNYGYTF. The CDR3 DNA reads TGTGCCAGCAGTACTCCGGGACAGAACTATGGCTACACCTTC.

This clone showed up just once. The genes are TRBV2 and TRBJ2-7; 7 nucleotides line up with TRBD2. The J segment lost 3 bases and the V segment lost 6 bases, leaving 11 bases of the junction unmatched. Per the germline V gene, CDR1 is SNHLY and CDR2 is FYNNEI. CDR3 length equals 15 residues. CDR3 nucleotide sequence: TGTGCCAGCAGCTACGGGAGAACTAGCGACTACGAGCAGTACTTC. Translating gives CASSYGRTSDYEQYF.

Comment on this clone: The same CDR3 also results from other DNA sequences found in this sample. This rearrangement joins TRBV15 to TRBJ1-1; D gene unclear. There are 14 residues in the CDR3. Trimming took 0 bases from V and 0 from J, leaving 5 bases between them. Germline assignment: CDR1 LNHNV and CDR2 YYDKDF (reference sequence). CDR3 sequence (DNA): TGTGCCACCAGCAGAGATCGAGTGAACACTGAAGCTTTCTTT. Amino acids: CATSRDRVNTEAFF.

The chain recombines TRBV2 with TRBJ1-2; no reliable D call. V was trimmed by 8 bases and J by 2 bases, leaving 12 bases between them. This CDR3 has 13 amino acids. Germline V gene lookup returns CDR1 SNHLY and CDR2 FYNNEI. CDR3 amino acids: CASWRGSNYGYTF. CDR3 nucleotides: TGTGCCAGCTGGAGAGGGTCCAACTATGGCTACACCTTC. Full variable domain (rest looked up from reference TRBV2 and TRBJ1-2): EPEVTQTPSHQVTQMGQEVILRCVPISNHLYFYWYRQILGQKVEFLVSFYNNEISEKSEIFDDQFSVERPDGSNFTLKIRSTKLEDSAMYFCASWRGSNYGYTFGSGTRLTVV.

This chain links TRBV7-9 with TRBJ1-2; TRBD1 matches 9 bases. CDR1 is SEHNR and CDR2 is FQNEAQ in the germline V gene (reference sequence). Germline trimming cut 5 bases from V and 6 bases from J; bases unmatched to any gene: 4. CDR3 size: 13 residues. The chain's CDR3 is CASSPGQGHGYTF. CDR3 DNA sequence: TGTGCCAGCAGCCCCGGACAGGGGCATGGCTACACCTTC.

The chain couples TRBV6-5 to TRBJ1-1; D gene ambiguous. The CDR3 extends over 15 amino acids. The germline V and J ends were trimmed by 5 bases and 8 bases, with 21 bases remaining between them. Germline V lookup: CDR1 MNHEY, CDR2 SVGAGI. The CDR3 sequence: CASSNRGLNSNEAFF. CDR3 DNA sequence: TGTGCCAGCAGTAACAGAGGGCTAAACTCCAACGAAGCTTTCTTT.

In its sample, this clone was seen a few times. This chain links TRBV6-1 with TRBJ2-7; a possible D gene is TRBD1 (5 bases). V was cut by 7 bases and J by 1 base, with 11 bases left in between. The CDR3 runs to 13 residues. The germline V gene has CDR1 MNHNS and CDR2 SASEGT. The CDR3, as DNA: TGTGCCAGCACCAGGGCGGCTTCCTACGAGCAGTACTTC. It is translated as CASTRAASYEQYF.

The chain has TRBV11-1 and TRBJ2-5, with D perhaps TRBD1 (5 bases). The CDR3 has 17 amino acids. V was shortened by 5 bases and J by 5 bases, with 24 bases between the two germline ends. Germline V CDR1 and CDR2: SGHAT, FQDESV (reference sequence). The CDR3 DNA is TGTGCCAGCAGCCGCGACGCAACCCTGGGGCCGAGCGAGACCCAGTACTTC. Translated: CASSRDATLGPSETQYF.

This clone was seen a handful of times. The chain links TRBV6-4 to TRBJ2-7; D remains unclear. Trimming shortened V by 4 bases and J by 6 bases, and 13 bases separated the two germline ends. The CDR3 is 13 residues long. Germline V gene data show CDR1 as MRHNA and CDR2 as SNTAGT. In DNA form, the CDR3 reads TGTGCCAGCAGTGCTCAAATCTCCGGCGAGCAGTACTTC. It yields the protein CASSAQISGEQYF.

This clone was seen more than once but under ten times. Other nucleotide sequences in the sample specify the same CDR3. The V call is TRBV6-5, the J call TRBJ1-5, with D maybe TRBD1 (5 bases). V lost 10 bases and J lost 2, with 18 bases in between. The CDR3 extends over 15 amino acids. In germline, CDR1 is MNHEY, CDR2 SVGAGI. The CDR3 spells CATAERGVGNQPQHF. The CDR3 DNA reads TGTGCCACGGCGGAACGGGGGGTCGGCAATCAGCCCCAGCATTTT.

The V gene is TRBV30, the J gene TRBJ2-1; 11 bases align to TRBD2. V lost 4 bases to trimming and J lost 4 bases; unmatched junction nucleotides: 0. The V gene's germline CDR1 is GTSNPN and CDR2 SVGIG (reference sequence). The CDR3 runs 13 residues. The CDR3 region has the DNA TGTGCCTGGACTAGCGGGGGGTACAATGAGCAGTTCTTC. This translates into CAWTSGGYNEQFF.

The chain uses TRBV5-5 and TRBJ2-7, with 8 nucleotides matching TRBD1. Trimming cost V 3 bases and J 0 bases; bases outside gene matches: 8. This CDR3 has 16 residues. CDR1 is SGHKS, CDR2 YYEKEE, per germline (reference sequence). This chain's CDR3 is CASSWTAGGGSYEQYF. The CDR3 DNA follows: TGTGCCAGCAGCTGGACCGCAGGGGGCGGCTCCTACGAGCAGTACTTC.

For the CDR3, the DNA is TGTGCCAGCAGCGAGGGGACAGGACGCTCTGGAAACACCATATATTTT. It codes for CASSEGTGRSGNTIYF. The gene calls are TRBV9 and TRBJ1-3; 8 bases agree with TRBD1. V was clipped by 3 bases and J by 0 bases; unmatched bases: 5. Germline CDR1 is SGDLS and CDR2 is YYNGEE. CDR3 length: 16 residues.

A word on this clone: The identical CDR3 is also encoded by other nucleotide sequences in the sample. The gene calls are TRBV6-1 and TRBJ1-1; D is unresolved. The CDR3 loop spans 11 amino acids. Trimming took off 6 bases at V and 11 bases at J, with 13 bases between the two ends. Germline lookup yields CDR1 MNHNS and CDR2 SASEGT. This chain's CDR3 is CASRVLLEAFF. The CDR3 DNA reads TGTGCCAGCAGGGTTCTACTTGAGGCTTTCTTT.

The rearrangement links TRBV11-1 to TRBJ1-1, with a weak D call TRBD1 (6 bases). Germline V lookup: CDR1 SGHAT, CDR2 FQDESV (reference sequence). Deletions cut 1 base from V and 3 bases from J, with 21 bases between. This CDR3 is built from 18 residues. CDR3 amino acids: CASSLVTPLQGPYTEAFF. For the CDR3, the DNA is TGTGCCAGCAGCTTAGTGACCCCCCTACAGGGCCCCTACACTGAAGCTTTCTTT.

The chain links TRBV5-6 to TRBJ2-6; TRBD1 aligns across 9 bases. This CDR3 has 17 amino acids. V was pared by 0 bases and J by 4 bases, with 5 bases of the junction left unmatched. Germline V gene sequence: CDR1 SGHDT, CDR2 YYEEEE. The CDR3, as DNA: TGTGCCAGCAGCTTGGCGGGACAGGGTGCGGGGGCCAACGTCCTGACTTTC. Translation gives CASSLAGQGAGANVLTF.

This clone was seen just once. The rearrangement uses TRBV7-3 and TRBJ2-3; D perhaps matches TRBD2 (6 bases). The V end was cut by 1 base, the J end by 1 base, with 6 bases between. Per the germline V gene, CDR1 is SGHTA and CDR2 is FQGTGA. The length of the CDR3 is 14 residues. CDR3 loop: CASSLRGGTDTQYF. In DNA form, the CDR3 reads TGTGCCAGCAGCTTAAGGGGGGGCACAGATACGCAGTATTTT.

The chain links TRBV9 to TRBJ2-5, with TRBD2 identical over 8 bases. The CDR3 contains 16 residues. V lost 4 bases to trimming and J lost 5 bases; unmatched junction nucleotides: 13. Germline V gives CDR1 SGDLS, CDR2 YYNGEE. CDR3 amino acids: CASSPRGRGGLETQYF. The CDR3 DNA reads as TGTGCCAGCAGCCCTCGGGGACGGGGGGGTCTGGAGACCCAGTACTTC.

This sequence joins TRBV2 and TRBJ1-5, with D perhaps TRBD1 (6 bases). V was trimmed by 6 bases and J by 3 bases, leaving 15 bases between them. This CDR3 spans 15 amino acids. Per the germline V gene, CDR1 is SNHLY and CDR2 is FYNNEI. CDR3 in amino acids: CASRLTQGINQPQHF. In DNA, the CDR3 is TGTGCCAGCAGACTAACGCAGGGGATCAATCAGCCCCAGCATTTT.

This sequence joins TRBV7-9 and TRBJ2-1, with TRBD2 matching over 9 bases. Germline CDR1 SEHNR, CDR2 FQNEAQ (reference sequence). V was clipped by 5 bases and J by 4 bases; unmatched bases: 12. CDR3 length: 17 amino acids. CDR3 bases: TGTGCCAGCAGCCACCGCCCTCTAGCGGGGTTATACAATGAGCAGTTCTTC. Amino acid sequence: CASSHRPLAGLYNEQFF.

The genes are TRBV27 and TRBJ2-7; TRBD1 agrees at 9 bases. Germline V gene sequence: CDR1 MNHEY, CDR2 SMNVEV (reference sequence). This CDR3 comprises 14 residues. V lost 2 bases to trimming and J lost 4 bases; unmatched junction nucleotides: 3. The CDR3, as DNA: TGTGCCAGCAGTTTAGTTGGGACAGGGTACGAGCAGTACTTC. It codes for CASSLVGTGYEQYF.

This clone was counted a single time. Sequence at one end of the junction differs from germline and may be a read error. The chain has TRBV7-7 and TRBJ2-2; 7 bases fit TRBD2. CDR1 is SSHAT and CDR2 is FNYEAQ in the germline V gene (reference sequence). CDR3 length: 14 residues. The CDR3, as DNA: TGTGCTAGCAGCCAGGACGGGGGGACCGGGGAGCTGTTTTTT. Amino acid sequence: CASSQDGGTGELFF.

The chain combines TRBV7-2 with TRBJ2-7, with D maybe TRBD2 (6 bases). Germline CDR1 SGHTA, CDR2 FQGNSA. The CDR3 consists of 14 residues. Trimming cost V 0 bases and J 3 bases, with 9 bases left between them. CDR3 sequence reads: CASSLAGGLYEQYF. CDR3 sequence (DNA): TGTGCCAGCAGCTTAGCGGGAGGCCTCTACGAGCAGTACTTC.

CDR3 region: CASSIQEARETEAFF. In DNA form, the CDR3 reads TGTGCCAGTAGTATCCAGGAAGCTCGGGAAACTGAAGCTTTCTTT. The chain carries TRBV19 and TRBJ1-1; D remains ambiguous. CDR3 length equals 15 residues. Germline V gene sequence: CDR1 LNHDA, CDR2 SQIVND (reference sequence). V shed 3 bases and J shed 5 bases, with 16 bases lying between them.

This clone occurred many times. The V and J genes are TRBV6-1 and TRBJ1-2, with D unresolved. CDR3 length: 13 residues. Germline CDR1 and CDR2: MNHNS and SASEGT. Trimming took off 0 bases at V and 10 bases at J, with 12 bases between the two ends. DNA for the CDR3: TGTGCCAGCAGTGAAGCGACCTCTAGACCCTACACCTTC. Protein: CASSEATSRPYTF.